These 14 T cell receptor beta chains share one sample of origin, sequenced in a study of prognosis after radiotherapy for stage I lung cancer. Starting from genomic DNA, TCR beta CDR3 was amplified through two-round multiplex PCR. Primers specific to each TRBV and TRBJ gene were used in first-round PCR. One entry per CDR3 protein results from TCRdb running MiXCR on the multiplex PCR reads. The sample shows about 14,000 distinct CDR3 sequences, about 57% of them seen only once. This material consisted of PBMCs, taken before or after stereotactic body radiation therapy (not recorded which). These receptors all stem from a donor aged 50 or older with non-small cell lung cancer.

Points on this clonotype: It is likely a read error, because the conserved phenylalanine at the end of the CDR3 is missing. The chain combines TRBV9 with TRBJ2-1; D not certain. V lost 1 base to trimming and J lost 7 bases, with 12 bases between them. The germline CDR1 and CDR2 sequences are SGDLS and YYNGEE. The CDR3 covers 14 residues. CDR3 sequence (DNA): TGTGCCAGCAGCGTATCGGCTAATAAGAATGAGCAGTTCTAC. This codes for CASSVSANKNEQFY.

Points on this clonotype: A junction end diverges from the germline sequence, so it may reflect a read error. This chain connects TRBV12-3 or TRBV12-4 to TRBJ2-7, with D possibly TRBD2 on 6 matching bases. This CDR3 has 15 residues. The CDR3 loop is CASSLGLAFSYEQYF. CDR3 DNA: TGTGCCAGCAGCTTAGGGCTAGCGTTCTCCTACGAGCAGTACTTC.

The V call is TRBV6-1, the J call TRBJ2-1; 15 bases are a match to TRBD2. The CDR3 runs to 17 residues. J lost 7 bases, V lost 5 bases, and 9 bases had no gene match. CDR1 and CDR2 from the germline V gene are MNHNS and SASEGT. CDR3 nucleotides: TGTGCCAGCAGTCTCTTTCGGACTAGCGGGAGGGGGAATGAGCAGTTCTTC. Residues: CASSLFRTSGRGNEQFF.

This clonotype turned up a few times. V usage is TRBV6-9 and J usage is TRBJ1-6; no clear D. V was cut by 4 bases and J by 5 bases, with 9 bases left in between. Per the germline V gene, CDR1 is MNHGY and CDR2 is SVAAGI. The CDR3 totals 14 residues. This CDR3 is CASSLVGDNSPLHF. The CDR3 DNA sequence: TGTGCCAGCAGTTTAGTCGGGGATAATTCACCCCTCCACTTT.

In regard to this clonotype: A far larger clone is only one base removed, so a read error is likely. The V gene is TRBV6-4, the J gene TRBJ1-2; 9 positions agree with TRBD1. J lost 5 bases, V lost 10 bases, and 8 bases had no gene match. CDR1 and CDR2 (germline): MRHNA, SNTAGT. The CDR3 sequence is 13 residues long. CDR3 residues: CAMYRGRGYGYTF. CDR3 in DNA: TGTGCCATGTACAGGGGGCGAGGTTATGGCTACACCTTC.

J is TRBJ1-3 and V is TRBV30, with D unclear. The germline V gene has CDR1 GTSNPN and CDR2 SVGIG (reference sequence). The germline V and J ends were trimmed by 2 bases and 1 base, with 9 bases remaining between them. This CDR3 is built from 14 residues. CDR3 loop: CAWSLTPSGNTIYF. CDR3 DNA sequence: TGTGCCTGGAGTTTAACCCCGTCTGGAAACACCATATATTTT. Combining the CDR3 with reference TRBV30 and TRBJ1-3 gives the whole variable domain SQTIHQWPATLVQPVGSPLSLECTVEGTSNPNLYWYRQAAGRGLQLLFYSVGIGQISSEVPQNLSASRPQDRQFILSSKKLLLSDSGFYLCAWSLTPSGNTIYFGEGSWLTVV.

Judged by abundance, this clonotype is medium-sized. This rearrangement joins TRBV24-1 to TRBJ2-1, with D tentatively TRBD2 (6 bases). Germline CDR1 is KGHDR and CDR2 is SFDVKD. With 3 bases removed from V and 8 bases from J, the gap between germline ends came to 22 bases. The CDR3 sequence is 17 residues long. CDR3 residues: CATSDTSGGRRPYEQFF. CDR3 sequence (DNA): TGTGCCACCAGTGATACCTCAGGAGGGAGACGTCCGTATGAGCAGTTCTTC.

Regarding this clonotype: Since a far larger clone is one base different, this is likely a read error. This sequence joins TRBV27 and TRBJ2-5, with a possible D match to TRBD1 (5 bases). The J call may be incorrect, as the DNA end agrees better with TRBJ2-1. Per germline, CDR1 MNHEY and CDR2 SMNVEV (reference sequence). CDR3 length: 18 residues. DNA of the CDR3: TGTGCCAGCAGTACAAACGCTTACAGGATAAACAACTACAATGAGCAGTTCTTC. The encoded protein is CASSTNAYRINNYNEQFF.

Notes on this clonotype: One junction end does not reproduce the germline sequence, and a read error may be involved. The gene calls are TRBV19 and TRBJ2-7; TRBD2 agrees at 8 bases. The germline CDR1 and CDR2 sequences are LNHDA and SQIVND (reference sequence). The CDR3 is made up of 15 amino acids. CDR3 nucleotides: TGTGCCAGTAGCAGTGGCGGGACTAGTATATATGATCAGTATTTC. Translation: CASSSGGTSIYDQYF. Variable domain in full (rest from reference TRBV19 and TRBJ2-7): DGGITQSPKYLFRKEGQNVTLSCEQNLNHDAMYWYRQDPGQGLRLIYYSQIVNDFQKGDIAEGYSVSREKKESFPLTVTSAQKNPTAFYLCASSSGGTSIYDQYFGPGTRLTVT.

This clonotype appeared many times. The CDR3 DNA reads as TGTGCCAGCAGTTACTATCCGGGACAGGGTATAGATACGCAGTATTTT. Encoded protein: CASSYYPGQGIDTQYF. The chain recombines TRBV6-2 or TRBV6-3 with TRBJ2-3, with 9 bases aligning to TRBD1. The CDR3 covers 16 residues. Germline V gives CDR1 MNHEY, CDR2 SVGEGT. The ends lost 1 base at V and 5 bases at J; junction bases unmatched: 7.

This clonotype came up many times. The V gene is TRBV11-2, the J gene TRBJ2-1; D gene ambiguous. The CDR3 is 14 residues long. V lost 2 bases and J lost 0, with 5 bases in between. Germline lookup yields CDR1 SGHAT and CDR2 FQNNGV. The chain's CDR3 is CASSLLSSYNEQFF. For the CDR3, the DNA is TGTGCCAGCAGCTTACTGAGCTCCTACAATGAGCAGTTCTTC.

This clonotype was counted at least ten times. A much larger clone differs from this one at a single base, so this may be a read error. CDR3 protein: CASRQDRAAEAFF. In nucleotides, the CDR3 is TGTGCCAGCAGGCAGGACAGGGCCGCTGAAGCTTTCTTT. This chain joins TRBV6-1 and TRBJ1-1, with 8 bases identical to TRBD1. CDR1 and CDR2 from the germline V gene are MNHNS and SASEGT. The CDR3 consists of 13 residues. J gave up 6 bases and V 6 bases, and 6 bases lay outside the gene matches.

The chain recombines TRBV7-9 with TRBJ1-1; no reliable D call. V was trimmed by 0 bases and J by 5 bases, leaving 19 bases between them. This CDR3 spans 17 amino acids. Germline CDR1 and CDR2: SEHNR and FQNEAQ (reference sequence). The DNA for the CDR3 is TGTGCCAGCAGCTTAGCGCATGCTATGGGTCCGGGGACTGAAGCTTTCTTT. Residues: CASSLAHAMGPGTEAFF.

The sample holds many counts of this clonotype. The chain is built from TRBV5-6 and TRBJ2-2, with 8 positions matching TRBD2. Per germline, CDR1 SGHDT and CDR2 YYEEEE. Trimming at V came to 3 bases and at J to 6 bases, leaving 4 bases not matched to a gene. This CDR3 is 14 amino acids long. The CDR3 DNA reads TGTGCCAGCAGCTGGACTAGCCACCCCGGGGAGCTGTTTTTT. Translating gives CASSWTSHPGELFF.